This TCR beta chain was sequenced for a study of blood T cell repertoires in COVID-19. V dropped 1 base and J dropped 3; count of bases not matched to a gene: 3. Germline V lookup: CDR1 LGHNA, CDR2 YSLEER. This CDR3 is built from 15 residues. Repertoires were generated with immunoSEQ multiplex PCR, while TCRdb's copy carries only in-frame clones and drops some. The top ten hold approximately 10% of the sample, which has approximately 70,000 clones, about nine tenths seen once. The chain is built from TRBV4-3 and TRBJ2-1; 7 bases fit TRBD2. The clonotype was recovered from an older man with active or convalescent COVID-19. The sample consisted of peripheral blood. CDR3 coding DNA: TGCGCCAGCAGCCAAGCAGCGGGGAACTACAATGAGCAGTTCTTC. It encodes CASSQAAGNYNEQFF.